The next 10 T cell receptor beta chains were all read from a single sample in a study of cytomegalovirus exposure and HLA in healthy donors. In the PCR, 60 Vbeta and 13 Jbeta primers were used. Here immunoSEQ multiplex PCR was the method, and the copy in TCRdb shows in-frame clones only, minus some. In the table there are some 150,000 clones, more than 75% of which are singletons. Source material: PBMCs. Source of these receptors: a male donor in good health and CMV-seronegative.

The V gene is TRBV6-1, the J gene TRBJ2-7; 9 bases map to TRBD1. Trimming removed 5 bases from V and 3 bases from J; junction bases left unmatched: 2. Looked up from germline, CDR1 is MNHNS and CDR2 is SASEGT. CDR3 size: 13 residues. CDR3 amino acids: CASSRTGDYEQYF. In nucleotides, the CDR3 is TGTGCCAGCAGTAGGACAGGGGACTACGAGCAGTACTTC.

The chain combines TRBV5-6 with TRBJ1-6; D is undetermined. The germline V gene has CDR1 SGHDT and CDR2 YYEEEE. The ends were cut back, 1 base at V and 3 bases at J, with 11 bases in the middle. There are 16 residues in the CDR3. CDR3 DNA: TGTGCCAGCAGCTTGAGTAGCCTCGGCTATAATTCACCCCTCCACTTT. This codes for CASSLSSLGYNSPLHF. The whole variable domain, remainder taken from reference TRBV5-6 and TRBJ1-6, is DAGVTQSPTHLIKTRGQQVTLRCSPKSGHDTVSWYQQALGQGPQFIFQYYEEEERQRGNFPDRFSGHQFPNYSSELNVNALLLGDSALYLCASSLSSLGYNSPLHFGNGTRLTVT.

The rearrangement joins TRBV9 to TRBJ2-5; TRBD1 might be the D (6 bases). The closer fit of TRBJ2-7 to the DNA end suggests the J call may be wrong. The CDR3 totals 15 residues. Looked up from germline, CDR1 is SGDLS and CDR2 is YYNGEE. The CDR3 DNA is TGTGCCAGCAGCGTAGTCCGGCAGGGACATTACGAGCAGTACTTC. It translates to CASSVVRQGHYEQYF.

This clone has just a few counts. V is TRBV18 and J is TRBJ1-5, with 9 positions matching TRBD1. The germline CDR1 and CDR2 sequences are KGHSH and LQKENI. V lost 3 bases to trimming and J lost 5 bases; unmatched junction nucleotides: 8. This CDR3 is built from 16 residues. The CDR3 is CASSPLSGQGDQPQHF. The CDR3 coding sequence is TGTGCCAGCTCACCTCTCTCGGGACAGGGAGATCAGCCCCAGCATTTT.

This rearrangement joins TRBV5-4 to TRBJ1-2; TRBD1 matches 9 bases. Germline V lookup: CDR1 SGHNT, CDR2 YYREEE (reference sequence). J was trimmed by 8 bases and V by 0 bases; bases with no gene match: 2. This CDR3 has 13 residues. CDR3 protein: CASSLGTGDGYTF. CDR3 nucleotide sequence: TGTGCCAGCAGCTTGGGGACAGGGGACGGCTACACCTTC.

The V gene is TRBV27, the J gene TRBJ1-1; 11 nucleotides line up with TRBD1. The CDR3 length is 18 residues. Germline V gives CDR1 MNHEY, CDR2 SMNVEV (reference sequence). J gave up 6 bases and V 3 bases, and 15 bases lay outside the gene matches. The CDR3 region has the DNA TGTGCCAGCAGTTTTCCACTAGAGGGGACAGGGGGGGGATCTGAAGCTTTCTTT. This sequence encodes CASSFPLEGTGGGSEAFF.

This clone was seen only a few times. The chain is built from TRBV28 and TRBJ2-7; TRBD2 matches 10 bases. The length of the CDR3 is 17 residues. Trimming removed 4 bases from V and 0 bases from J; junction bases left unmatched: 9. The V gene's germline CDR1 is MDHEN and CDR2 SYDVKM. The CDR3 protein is CASSSPSGSYLSYEQYF. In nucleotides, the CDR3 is TGTGCCAGCAGTTCCCCTAGCGGGAGCTACCTCTCCTACGAGCAGTACTTC.

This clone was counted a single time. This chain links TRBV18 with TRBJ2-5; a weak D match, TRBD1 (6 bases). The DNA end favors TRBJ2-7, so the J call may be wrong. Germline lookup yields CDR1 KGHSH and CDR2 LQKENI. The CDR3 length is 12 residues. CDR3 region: CASSTRGYEQYF. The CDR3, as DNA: TGTGCCAGCTCAACCAGGGGTTACGAGCAGTACTTC.

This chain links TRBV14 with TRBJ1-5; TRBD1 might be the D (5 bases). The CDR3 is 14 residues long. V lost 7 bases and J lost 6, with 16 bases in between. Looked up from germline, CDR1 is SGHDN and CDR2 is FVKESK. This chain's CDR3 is CASTLKEGVQPQHF. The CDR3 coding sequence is TGTGCCAGCACCCTAAAAGAAGGGGTTCAGCCCCAGCATTTT.

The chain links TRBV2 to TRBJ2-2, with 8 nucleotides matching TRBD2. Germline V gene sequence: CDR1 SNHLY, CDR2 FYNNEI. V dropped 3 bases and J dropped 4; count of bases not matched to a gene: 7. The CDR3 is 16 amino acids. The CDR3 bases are TGTGCCAGCAGTGATCCGGGAGGGCGCCTCACCGGGGAGCTGTTTTTT. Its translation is CASSDPGGRLTGELFF.